Listed below are T cell receptor beta chains from one sample, sequenced in a study of blood T cell repertoires in COVID-19. Method: immunoSEQ multiplex PCR; TCRdb's copy keeps in-frame clones and lacks some. The sample lists 150,000 to 200,000 clones, approximately 73% occurring once. Sequences were obtained from PBMCs or T cells enriched from blood (not recorded which). The receptors shown here come from a woman aged 45-59 years with acute COVID-19. CDR3s include the opening cysteine and the closing phenylalanine or tryptophan. Each record gives: V gene, J gene, D gene, clone size, CDR3 protein, CDR3 DNA. The D gene is left open where the match is weak. Not every row has a clone size; where given, it reads once, few, many or a size class.

V: TRBV2; J: TRBJ1-4; D: -; size: few; CDR3: CASKGVATNEKLFF; DNA: TGTGCCAGCAAAGGGGTGGCAACTAATGAAAAACTGTTTTTT
V: TRBV2; J: TRBJ1-4; D: TRBD1; size: -; CDR3: CASRITGGWEKLFF; DNA: TGTGCCAGCAGGATTACAGGGGGCTGGGAAAAACTGTTTTTT
V: TRBV9; J: TRBJ1-6; D: TRBD1; size: -; CDR3: CASSVEGQGSGPLHF; DNA: TGTGCCAGCAGCGTAGAGGGACAGGGAAGCGGACCCCTCCACTTT
V: TRBV5-1; J: TRBJ1-2; D: -; size: -; CDR3: CASSLAGEYGYTF; DNA: TGCGCCAGCAGCTTGGCAGGGGAATATGGCTACACCTTC
V: TRBV6-1; J: TRBJ1-2; D: -; size: -; CDR3: CASSERSYGYTF; DNA: TGTGCCAGCAGTGAACGTTCCTATGGCTACACCTTC
V: TRBV2; J: TRBJ2-3; D: -; size: -; CDR3: CASSPRGGFTDTQYF; DNA: TGTGCCAGCAGTCCGAGGGGGGGGTTCACAGATACGCAGTATTTT
V: TRBV12-3/TRBV12-4; J: TRBJ2-5; D: -; size: -; CDR3: CASSPDNQETQYF; DNA: TGTGCCAGCAGTCCCGACAACCAAGAGACCCAGTACTTC
V: TRBV20-1; J: TRBJ1-2; D: -; size: -; CDR3: CSARNPVDGTF; DNA: TGCAGTGCTAGAAATCCCGTAGATGGCACCTTC
V: TRBV3-1/TRBV3-2; J: TRBJ1-2; D: -; size: -; CDR3: CASSQRRQVAVAF; DNA: TGTGCCAGCAGCCAAAGACGACAGGTGGCCGTGGCCTTC
V: TRBV18; J: TRBJ2-5; D: -; size: -; CDR3: CASSTRPGETQYF; DNA: TGTGCCAGCTCTACGCGTCCCGGGGAGACCCAGTACTTC
V: TRBV24-1; J: TRBJ1-5; D: -; size: -; CDR3: CATSDPGGASNQPQHF; DNA: TGTGCCACCAGTGACCCCGGGGGGGCTAGCAATCAGCCCCAGCATTTT
V: TRBV6-5; J: TRBJ2-3; D: TRBD1; size: -; CDR3: CASSSRQGEGTDTQYF; DNA: TGTGCCAGCAGTTCCAGACAGGGTGAGGGCACAGATACGCAGTATTTT
V: TRBV4-1; J: TRBJ1-2; D: -; size: -; CDR3: CASSRTAFYGYTF; DNA: TGCGCCAGCAGCCGCACTGCCTTCTATGGCTACACCTTC
V: TRBV28; J: TRBJ2-1; D: TRBD2; size: -; CDR3: CASSWERGGLNEQFF; DNA: TGTGCCAGCAGTTGGGAGCGGGGGGGTTTGAATGAGCAGTTCTTC
V: TRBV14; J: TRBJ1-3; D: TRBD1; size: -; CDR3: CASRTTGARNTIYF; DNA: TGTGCCAGCAGGACTACAGGGGCAAGGAACACCATATATTTT
V: TRBV4-2; J: TRBJ1-1; D: TRBD1; size: -; CDR3: CASSQTGGTNTEAFF; DNA: TGTGCCAGCAGCCAAACAGGGGGCACGAACACTGAAGCTTTCTTT
V: TRBV19; J: TRBJ1-2; D: TRBD1; size: -; CDR3: CASSADRVNGYTF; DNA: TGTGCCAGTAGTGCGGACAGGGTTAATGGCTACACCTTC
V: TRBV6-6; J: TRBJ2-2; D: TRBD1; size: few; CDR3: CASNYRQGAGELFF; DNA: TGTGCCAGCAACTATCGACAGGGCGCCGGGGAGCTGTTTTTT
V: TRBV10-2; J: TRBJ2-3; D: -; size: -; CDR3: CASSDPLATQYF; DNA: TGCGCCAGCAGTGATCCGCTGGCTACGCAGTATTTT
V: TRBV5-1; J: TRBJ1-5; D: -; size: -; CDR3: CASSLEAGIQPQHF; DNA: TGCGCCAGCAGCTTGGAGGCGGGGATTCAGCCCCAGCATTTT
V: TRBV10-3; J: TRBJ1-6; D: -; size: -; CDR3: CAIRSQQGLNSPLHF; DNA: TGTGCCATCAGGTCCCAACAGGGTCTGAATTCACCCCTCCACTTT
V: TRBV25-1; J: TRBJ1-1; D: -; size: -; CDR3: CASSPLEVWNTEAFF; DNA: TGTGCCAGCAGTCCGCTTGAGGTCTGGAACACTGAAGCTTTCTTT
V: TRBV4-2; J: TRBJ2-3; D: TRBD1; size: -; CDR3: CASSRGQGADTQYF; DNA: TGTGCCAGCAGCCGAGGACAGGGGGCAGATACGCAGTATTTT
V: TRBV4-1; J: TRBJ2-5; D: -; size: -; CDR3: CASSQDRWETQYF; DNA: TGCGCCAGCAGCCAAGACAGGTGGGAGACCCAGTACTTC
V: TRBV7-2; J: TRBJ1-4; D: TRBD1; size: -; CDR3: CASSRNTGGPNEKLFF; DNA: TGTGCCAGCAGCCGGAACACAGGGGGTCCTAATGAAAAACTGTTTTTT
V: TRBV19; J: TRBJ2-2; D: TRBD1; size: -; CDR3: CASSRGTGGANTGELFF; DNA: TGTGCCAGTAGTCGAGGGACAGGGGGGGCGAACACCGGGGAGCTGTTTTTT
V: TRBV19; J: TRBJ2-1; D: -; size: few; CDR3: CASSILHLGSYNEQFF; DNA: TGTGCCAGTAGTATACTCCACCTAGGTTCCTACAATGAGCAGTTCTTC
V: TRBV6-5; J: TRBJ2-5; D: -; size: few; CDR3: CASSPRGKQETQYF; DNA: TGTGCCAGCAGCCCGCGGGGAAAGCAAGAGACCCAGTACTTC
V: TRBV3-1/TRBV3-2; J: TRBJ1-1; D: -; size: -; CDR3: CASSTAGNTEAFF; DNA: TGTGCCAGCAGCACCGCGGGGAACACTGAAGCTTTCTTT
V: TRBV29-1; J: TRBJ1-4; D: -; size: -; CDR3: CSVVVQTNEKLFF; DNA: TGCAGCGTTGTAGTACAGACTAATGAAAAACTGTTTTTT
V: TRBV7-2; J: TRBJ2-3; D: -; size: -; CDR3: CASRTEPTDTQYF; DNA: TGTGCCAGCAGGACAGAGCCCACAGATACGCAGTATTTT
V: TRBV3-1/TRBV3-2; J: TRBJ2-1; D: TRBD2; size: -; CDR3: CASSQDSDLAGDNEQFF; DNA: TGTGCCAGCAGCCAAGATTCTGATCTAGCGGGGGACAATGAGCAGTTCTTC
V: TRBV4-1; J: TRBJ1-1; D: -; size: few; CDR3: CASSHPGQGRVEAFF; DNA: TGCGCCAGCAGCCACCCCGGGCAGGGGAGGGTTGAAGCTTTCTTT
V: TRBV5-6; J: TRBJ2-3; D: -; size: -; CDR3: CASSLPAGRTDTQYF; DNA: TGTGCCAGCAGTCTACCGGCGGGTCGAACAGATACGCAGTATTTT
V: TRBV28; J: TRBJ1-3; D: -; size: -; CDR3: CASLLLSGNTIYF; DNA: TGTGCCAGCCTTTTACTCTCTGGAAACACCATATATTTT
V: TRBV2; J: TRBJ1-2; D: TRBD1; size: -; CDR3: CASSNRGLYGYTF; DNA: TGTGCCAGCAGTAACAGGGGGCTCTATGGCTACACCTTC
V: TRBV19; J: TRBJ2-2; D: -; size: -; CDR3: CATEGGLVGGELFF; DNA: TGTGCCACAGAGGGGGGGCTCGTAGGCGGGGAGCTGTTTTTT
V: TRBV12-3/TRBV12-4; J: TRBJ1-3; D: -; size: -; CDR3: CTTQAGDDTIYF; DNA: TGTACGACACAGGCGGGGGATGACACCATATATTTT
V: TRBV11-1; J: TRBJ2-3; D: TRBD2; size: -; CDR3: CASSLATSAYTDTQYF; DNA: TGTGCCAGCAGCTTAGCGACTAGCGCCTACACAGATACGCAGTATTTT
V: TRBV5-6; J: TRBJ1-4; D: -; size: -; CDR3: CASSAGYISNEKLFF; DNA: TGTGCCAGCAGCGCAGGTTACATCAGTAATGAAAAACTGTTTTTT
V: TRBV7-2; J: TRBJ2-3; D: -; size: -; CDR3: CASSPPRVPLGTDTQYF; DNA: TGTGCCAGCAGCCCACCGCGGGTCCCACTTGGCACAGATACGCAGTATTTT
V: TRBV19; J: TRBJ1-1; D: TRBD1; size: once; CDR3: CASRHRGPGTEAFF; DNA: TGTGCCAGTAGACACAGGGGGCCCGGAACTGAAGCTTTCTTT
V: TRBV4-1; J: TRBJ1-3; D: -; size: -; CDR3: CASSQVPGDTSGNTIYF; DNA: TGCGCCAGCAGCCAAGTTCCTGGGGACACATCCGGAAACACCATATATTTT
V: TRBV24-1; J: TRBJ2-3; D: TRBD2; size: -; CDR3: CATSVRGAGVEDTQYF; DNA: TGTGCCACCAGTGTCCGGGGAGCGGGAGTGGAAGATACGCAGTATTTT
V: TRBV5-6; J: TRBJ2-5; D: TRBD2; size: -; CDR3: CASSPGGPGLGTQYF; DNA: TGTGCCAGCAGCCCGGGGGGTCCAGGGCTAGGGACCCAGTACTTC
V: TRBV6-6; J: TRBJ1-1; D: -; size: -; CDR3: CASSYPTGTEAFF; DNA: TGTGCCAGCAGTTACCCTACAGGGACTGAAGCTTTCTTT